The 18 T cell receptor beta chains presented below share a single source sample, sequenced in a study of cytomegalovirus exposure and HLA in healthy donors. PCR primers comprised 60 Vbeta and 13 Jbeta primers. The assay was immunoSEQ multiplex PCR, and TCRdb's table has in-frame clones only and misses some. The table shows about 150,000 clones, with less than 85% occurring only once. The sequencing input was PBMCs. These TCRs come from a woman aged 50 to 60 in good health and CMV-seropositive.

The chain couples TRBV9 to TRBJ1-3, with D uncertain. The ends were cut back, 0 bases at V and 8 bases at J, with 9 bases in the middle. CDR1 is SGDLS and CDR2 is YYNGEE in the germline V gene. This CDR3 spans 13 amino acids. The CDR3 DNA is TGTGCCAGCAGCGTAGGCCCCGGGGACACCATATATTTT. This codes for CASSVGPGDTIYF.

The chain employs TRBV2 and TRBJ1-2; D is perhaps TRBD1 (5 bases). CDR1 SNHLY and CDR2 FYNNEI come from the germline V gene. The CDR3 consists of 14 residues. V dropped 6 bases and J dropped 8 bases, with 19 bases sitting between them. CDR3 sequence: CASRRSKGEEGYTF. As DNA, the CDR3 is TGTGCCAGCAGAAGATCGAAAGGGGAAGAAGGCTACACCTTC. Full variable domain (remainder filled in from reference TRBV2 and TRBJ1-2): EPEVTQTPSHQVTQMGQEVILRCVPISNHLYFYWYRQILGQKVEFLVSFYNNEISEKSEIFDDQFSVERPDGSNFTLKIRSTKLEDSAMYFCASRRSKGEEGYTFGSGTRLTVV.

The rearrangement joins TRBV5-1 to TRBJ2-6, with TRBD1 as a possible D gene (5 bases). V lost 4 bases to trimming and J lost 1 base, with 9 bases between them. There are 15 residues in the CDR3. CDR1 is SGHRS and CDR2 is YFSETQ in the germline V gene. The CDR3 loop reads CASSAQGSGANVLTF. The CDR3 nucleotides read TGCGCCAGCAGCGCGCAGGGTTCTGGGGCCAACGTCCTGACTTTC. The full variable domain, in which reference TRBV5-1 and TRBJ2-6 provide the parts outside the CDR3, is KAGVTQTPRYLIKTRGQQVTLSCSPISGHRSVSWYQQTPGQGLQFLFEYFSETQRNKGNFPGRFSGRQFSNSRSEMNVSTLELGDSALYLCASSAQGSGANVLTFGAGSRLTVL.

The V gene is TRBV5-4, the J gene TRBJ2-7; tentatively, D is TRBD1 (5 bases). With 5 bases removed from V and 3 bases from J, the gap between germline ends came to 18 bases. The CDR3 sequence is 15 residues long. Germline V gives CDR1 SGHNT, CDR2 YYREEE (reference sequence). The CDR3: CASRPRVEALYEQYF. CDR3 nucleotide sequence: TGTGCCAGCAGGCCCAGGGTCGAGGCGCTCTACGAGCAGTACTTC.

The J gene is TRBJ2-1, the V gene TRBV4-1; TRBD1 might be the D (6 bases). With 3 bases removed from V and 4 bases from J, the gap between germline ends came to 19 bases. CDR3 length: 17 residues. Germline CDR1 is MGHRA and CDR2 is YSYEKL. As DNA, the CDR3 is TGCGCCAGCAGCCAGCCACCCGACAGGTTCTCGTACAATGAGCAGTTCTTC. It codes for CASSQPPDRFSYNEQFF.

CDR3 region: CASSFNTGMHTEAFF. The CDR3 nucleotides are TGTGCCAGCAGCTTTAACACAGGGATGCACACTGAAGCTTTCTTT. The chain is built from TRBV7-9 and TRBJ1-1, with a possible D match to TRBD1 (6 bases). The V gene's germline CDR1 is SEHNR and CDR2 FQNEAQ (reference sequence). The V end lost 3 bases, the J end lost 3 bases, and 14 bases lay between the germline ends. The CDR3 extends over 15 amino acids.

The V call is TRBV10-3, the J call TRBJ1-5; D is perhaps TRBD1 (5 bases). The CDR3 sequence is 17 residues long. CDR1 is ENHRY and CDR2 is SYGVKD in the germline V gene. The V end was cut by 3 bases, the J end by 7 bases, with 22 bases between. CDR3 residues: CAISDFGDTGGRQPQHF. DNA of the CDR3: TGTGCCATCAGTGATTTCGGAGACACGGGGGGAAGACAGCCCCAGCATTTT.

The V call is TRBV11-3, the J call TRBJ2-1; 9 nucleotides agree with TRBD2. The CDR3 totals 16 residues. After removal of 4 bases from V and 4 bases from J, the junction contained 8 bases not matched to a gene. Germline V gives CDR1 SGHNT, CDR2 YENEEA. As DNA, the CDR3 is TGTGCCAGCAGCTCCCAGCGGGGGGCGGGATACAATGAGCAGTTCTTC. Protein sequence: CASSSQRGAGYNEQFF.

This chain links TRBV5-1 with TRBJ2-7, with D uncertain. Germline loops: CDR1 SGHRS, CDR2 YFSETQ. CDR3 length: 15 residues. Trimming stripped 2 bases from V and 4 bases from J, with 16 bases between. In DNA, the CDR3 is TGCGCCAGCAGCTTCGGGTTTGGCAGTGCTTACGAGCAGTACTTC. Encoded protein: CASSFGFGSAYEQYF.

This chain joins TRBV5-1 and TRBJ1-6; D is perhaps TRBD1 (6 bases). With 0 bases removed from V and 6 bases from J, the gap between germline ends came to 10 bases. CDR3 length equals 15 residues. CDR1 is SGHRS, CDR2 YFSETQ, per germline. The CDR3 nucleotides are TGCGCCAGCAGCTTGGACAGGGTCGGTAATTCACCCCTCCACTTT. This codes for CASSLDRVGNSPLHF.

The genes are TRBV19 and TRBJ1-5; perhaps TRBD1 as D (6 bases). CDR3 length: 13 residues. Deletions cut 5 bases from V and 3 bases from J, with 8 bases between. Germline lookup yields CDR1 LNHDA and CDR2 SQIVND (reference sequence). The CDR3 DNA follows: TGTGCCAGTAGTCGGACAGTCAATCAGCCCCAGCATTTT. It specifies CASSRTVNQPQHF. The whole variable domain, filled in from reference TRBV19 and TRBJ1-5, reads DGGITQSPKYLFRKEGQNVTLSCEQNLNHDAMYWYRQDPGQGLRLIYYSQIVNDFQKGDIAEGYSVSREKKESFPLTVTSAQKNPTAFYLCASSRTVNQPQHFGDGTRLSIL.

The chain recombines TRBV10-2 with TRBJ2-1; D might be TRBD2 (6 bases). CDR3 size: 11 residues. Germline V lookup: CDR1 WSHSY, CDR2 SAAADI. Trimming took 6 bases from V and 7 from J, leaving 7 bases between them. CDR3 in DNA: TGCGCCAGCAGCAGCGGGAATGAGCAGTTCTTC. It yields the protein CASSSGNEQFF.

V is TRBV19 and J is TRBJ2-7, with D perhaps TRBD1 (6 bases). The CDR3 is made up of 13 amino acids. Deletions cut 9 bases from V and 2 bases from J, with 14 bases between. Germline CDR1 is LNHDA and CDR2 is SQIVND (reference sequence). The CDR3 DNA follows: TGTGCCAGCTCCGGGACACTAACCTACGAGCAGTACTTC. Translating it yields CASSGTLTYEQYF.

The table lists this clone with a few counts. The chain recombines TRBV5-1 with TRBJ1-3; no clear D. The V end lost 0 bases, the J end lost 0 bases, and 7 bases lay between the germline ends. The CDR3 loop spans 15 amino acids. Germline-derived CDR1 and CDR2 are SGHRS and YFSETQ. The CDR3 bases are TGCGCCAGCAGCTTGGTGGGCAGCTCTGGAAACACCATATATTTT. It specifies CASSLVGSSGNTIYF.

J is TRBJ1-6 and V is TRBV15; 7 bases are a match to TRBD1. This CDR3 is 14 amino acids long. V dropped 1 base and J dropped 7; count of bases not matched to a gene: 1. Germline V gives CDR1 LNHNV, CDR2 YYDKDF (reference sequence). The CDR3 DNA sequence: TGTGCCACCAGCAGAGGAGGGGGCAATTCACCCCTCCACTTT. Its protein product is CATSRGGGNSPLHF.

This clone occurred a few times. The rearrangement uses TRBV2 and TRBJ1-6, with no clear D. Trimming removed 9 bases from V and 0 bases from J, with 15 bases in between. CDR3 length: 16 amino acids. In germline, CDR1 is SNHLY, CDR2 FYNNEI. CDR3 amino acids: CARRTTESSYNSPLHF. CDR3 sequence (DNA): TGTGCCAGACGGACTACTGAGAGCTCCTATAATTCACCCCTCCACTTT.

This clone was counted once. This chain joins TRBV10-2 and TRBJ1-1; TRBD1 aligns across 7 bases. The CDR3 is made up of 14 amino acids. Germline V CDR1 and CDR2: WSHSY, SAAADI. The junction had 9 bases not matched to a gene; V was cut back by 10 bases and J by 1 base. This chain's CDR3 is CATRAGTANTEAFF. The DNA of the CDR3 is TGCGCCACCAGGGCCGGGACAGCGAACACTGAAGCTTTCTTT.

The V call is TRBV6-5, the J call TRBJ2-1, with D maybe TRBD2 (5 bases). The CDR3 loop spans 16 amino acids. V lost 4 bases and J 4 bases, leaving 17 bases between the germline ends. Germline CDR1 MNHEY, CDR2 SVGAGI. The DNA for the CDR3 is TGTGCCAGCAGTTTACTAGGTACCTCCCCGTACAATGAGCAGTTCTTC. It encodes CASSLLGTSPYNEQFF.